Listed here are 15 T cell receptor beta chains from one sample, sequenced in a study of T cell responses to AZD1222 COVID-19 vaccine. TCRdb's copy holds only in-frame clones and misses some; the assay was immunoSEQ multiplex PCR. The data hold 150,000 to 200,000 clones, with 92% observed a single time. Sequenced material: peripheral blood, taken on day 0 of AZD1222 vaccination. The receptor set was obtained from an adult in good health.

V usage is TRBV5-6 and J usage is TRBJ2-5; 15 bases fit TRBD2. Germline V gives CDR1 SGHDT, CDR2 YYEEEE. V shed 2 bases, J shed 1 base, and the junction held 6 bases outside the gene matches. This CDR3 is built from 18 residues. The CDR3 DNA reads TGTGCCAGCAGCTTATATGGGACTAGCGGGGGGCCCCAAGAGACCCAGTACTTC. This codes for CASSLYGTSGGPQETQYF.

J is TRBJ1-6 and V is TRBV7-3; the match to TRBD1 covers 10 bases. The V segment lost 1 base and the J segment 10 bases; nucleotides outside the gene matches: 4. This CDR3 comprises 15 residues. Germline V CDR1 and CDR2: SGHTA, FQGTGA. The CDR3 loop reads CASSLRGQGLSPLHF. CDR3 sequence (DNA): TGTGCCAGCAGCTTAAGGGGACAGGGGTTATCACCCCTCCACTTT.

J is TRBJ1-1 and V is TRBV30; D gene unclear. Trimming left V 3 bases short and J 10 bases short, with 12 bases between. Germline V lookup: CDR1 GTSNPN, CDR2 SVGIG (reference sequence). This CDR3 has 11 residues. The CDR3 coding sequence is TGTGCCTGGAGCAAGGGTCCGGGAGCTTTCTTT. This gives the protein CAWSKGPGAFF.

The chain carries TRBV19 and TRBJ1-2, with unresolved D. Germline CDR1 LNHDA, CDR2 SQIVND (reference sequence). Trimming shortened V by 0 bases and J by 0 bases, and 8 bases separated the two germline ends. The CDR3 covers 15 residues. CDR3 sequence reads: CASSIDYGANYGYTF. The CDR3 coding sequence is TGTGCCAGTAGTATAGACTACGGAGCTAACTATGGCTACACCTTC. The full variable domain, rest sourced from reference TRBV19 and TRBJ1-2, is DGGITQSPKYLFRKEGQNVTLSCEQNLNHDAMYWYRQDPGQGLRLIYYSQIVNDFQKGDIAEGYSVSREKKESFPLTVTSAQKNPTAFYLCASSIDYGANYGYTFGSGTRLTVV.

This sequence joins TRBV4-3 and TRBJ1-1, with TRBD1 identical over 7 bases. Germline V gives CDR1 LGHNA, CDR2 YSLEER. The V gene end was trimmed by 0 bases and the J gene end by 6 bases; junction bases not matched to a gene: 10. The CDR3 has 16 amino acids. The CDR3 DNA is TGCGCCAGCAGCCAAGATCCCTCTCAGGGGGGAGCTGAAGCTTTCTTT. Protein: CASSQDPSQGGAEAFF.

This chain connects TRBV6-5 to TRBJ2-5; 8 positions agree with TRBD2. This CDR3 has 15 residues. Germline assignment: CDR1 MNHEY and CDR2 SVGAGI. V gave up 7 bases and J gave up 2 bases; unmatched junction bases: 9. The CDR3 here is CASIRLASRQETQYF. In DNA, the CDR3 is TGTGCCAGCATCCGACTAGCGAGTCGACAAGAGACCCAGTACTTC.

The V call is TRBV19, the J call TRBJ2-1; TRBD2 matches 12 bases. V gave up 4 bases and J gave up 0 bases; unmatched junction bases: 4. There are 17 residues in the CDR3. The germline gives CDR1 LNHDA, CDR2 SQIVND (reference sequence). The CDR3: CASSKTSGSPSYNEQFF. The CDR3 DNA reads as TGTGCCAGTAGTAAGACTAGCGGGAGTCCCTCCTACAATGAGCAGTTCTTC.

This clone was observed a single time. The rearrangement links TRBV12-3 or TRBV12-4 to TRBJ2-1; TRBD2 matches 12 bases. This CDR3 comprises 13 residues. Losses at the gene ends were 4 bases for V and 10 bases for J; bases not matched to a gene: 2. CDR3 sequence reads: CASSWGLAGEQFF. CDR3 nucleotide sequence: TGTGCCAGCAGTTGGGGACTAGCGGGCGAGCAGTTCTTC.

The chain joins TRBV27 to TRBJ2-1, with a tentative D call TRBD2 (6 bases). Trimming pared 6 bases from V and 2 bases from J, leaving 14 bases between. Germline assignment: CDR1 MNHEY and CDR2 SMNVEV (reference sequence). The CDR3 extends over 15 amino acids. The CDR3 coding sequence is TGTGCCAGCAGCCCCCCCGGGGGTACCTACAATGAGCAGTTCTTC. Encoded protein: CASSPPGGTYNEQFF.

The chain combines TRBV5-1 with TRBJ2-5; 13 bases fit TRBD2. The trim removed 0 bases at V and 9 bases at J, leaving 11 bases unmatched. In germline, CDR1 is SGHRS, CDR2 YFSETQ. The CDR3 has 17 residues. The chain's CDR3 is CASSLGGLAGQRDPQYF. The CDR3, as DNA: TGCGCCAGCAGCTTGGGGGGACTAGCGGGGCAAAGGGACCCCCAGTACTTC.

V is TRBV7-9 and J is TRBJ1-6, with 7 bases identical to TRBD1. V shed 5 bases, J shed 10 bases, and the junction held 8 bases outside the gene matches. Per germline, CDR1 SEHNR and CDR2 FQNEAQ (reference sequence). CDR3 length: 14 amino acids. For the CDR3, the DNA is TGTGCCAGCAGCCCAGACAGGGTACGATCACCCCTCCACTTT. Amino acids: CASSPDRVRSPLHF.

The V and J genes are TRBV7-2 and TRBJ1-3, with D uncertain. Germline V gene data show CDR1 as SGHTA and CDR2 as FQGNSA. The CDR3 loop spans 15 amino acids. V was clipped by 0 bases and J by 0 bases, with 6 bases between them. CDR3 protein: CASSLAGLSGNTIYF. CDR3 coding DNA: TGTGCCAGCAGCTTAGCGGGCCTCTCTGGAAACACCATATATTTT.

The chain is built from TRBV7-2 and TRBJ2-7; possible D gene TRBD2, 5 bases. Trimming took off 2 bases at V and 0 bases at J, with 8 bases between the two ends. The germline V gene has CDR1 SGHTA and CDR2 FQGNSA. The CDR3 is made up of 14 amino acids. CDR3 in amino acids: CASSLSGVSYEQYF. The CDR3 region has the DNA TGTGCCAGCAGCTTAAGCGGCGTCTCCTACGAGCAGTACTTC.

The chain couples TRBV29-1 to TRBJ1-1; D unclear. Germline CDR1 SQVTM, CDR2 ANQGSEA. The V and J ends lost 3 bases and 0 bases respectively, with 20 bases between them. The CDR3 has 17 residues. The CDR3 bases are TGCAGCGTTGATAGGGTGCGTGATGACCCCTTGAACACTGAAGCTTTCTTT. Translating gives CSVDRVRDDPLNTEAFF. The variable domain in full, completed from reference TRBV29-1 and TRBJ1-1, reads SAVISQKPSRDICQRGTSLTIQCQVDSQVTMMFWYRQQPGQSLTLIATANQGSEATYESGFVIDKFPISRPNLTFSTLTVSNMSPEDSSIYLCSVDRVRDDPLNTEAFFGQGTRLTVV.

This chain uses TRBV7-9 with TRBJ2-1; 8 bases map to TRBD2. The length of the CDR3 is 16 residues. Germline V gene lookup returns CDR1 SEHNR and CDR2 FQNEAQ (reference sequence). V lost 2 bases to trimming and J lost 2 bases; unmatched junction nucleotides: 5. This CDR3 is CASSLSGRQAYNEQFF. The CDR3 nucleotides read TGTGCCAGCAGCTTAAGCGGGAGACAGGCCTACAATGAGCAGTTCTTC.